This is a list of T cell receptor beta chains from one sample in a study of control samples from healthy donors and cancer patients. Clones were sequenced by immunoSEQ multiplex PCR, and TCRdb holds only the in-frame ones, with some missing. This table has under 70,000 clones, around 90% appearing once. The sequenced sample consisted of blood. Source of these receptors: a man aged 45-65 years in good health. Each CDR3 is given with its conserved first and last residue. The D gene is left open where the match is weak. Size is stated for part of the rows, as once, few or many counts, or as a class when the clone is expanded.

clone size: once
D gene: NA
V gene: TRBV9
J gene: TRBJ1-4
CDR3 protein: CASSVGGGSNEKLFF
CDR3 DNA: TGTGCCAGCAGCGTAGGAGGGGGAAGTAATGAAAAACTGTTTTTT

clone size: NA
D gene: NA
V gene: TRBV11-2
J gene: TRBJ2-7
CDR3 protein: CASSLAGGSYEQYF
CDR3 DNA: TGTGCCAGCAGCTTAGCAGGGGGGTCCTACGAGCAGTACTTC

clone size: NA
D gene: TRBD2
V gene: TRBV16
J gene: TRBJ2-2
CDR3 protein: CASSRLAGGTGELFF
CDR3 DNA: TGTGCCAGCAGCCGACTAGCGGGAGGCACCGGGGAGCTGTTTTTT

clone size: NA
D gene: TRBD1
V gene: TRBV7-8
J gene: TRBJ2-7
CDR3 protein: CASSLLNRDRFNEQYF
CDR3 DNA: TGTGCCAGCAGCTTGCTTAACCGGGACAGGTTCAACGAGCAGTACTTC

clone size: NA
D gene: NA
V gene: TRBV5-1
J gene: TRBJ1-1
CDR3 protein: CASSEGQPGSTEAFF
CDR3 DNA: TGCGCCAGCAGCGAAGGACAACCCGGGAGCACTGAAGCTTTCTTT

clone size: NA
D gene: NA
V gene: TRBV10-3
J gene: TRBJ1-2
CDR3 protein: CAISEGQLNYGYTF
CDR3 DNA: TGTGCCATCAGTGAGGGACAGCTTAACTATGGCTACACCTTC

clone size: NA
D gene: TRBD1
V gene: TRBV28
J gene: TRBJ1-1
CDR3 protein: CASSPGDRANTEAFF
CDR3 DNA: TGTGCCAGCAGCCCCGGGGACAGGGCGAACACTGAAGCTTTCTTT

clone size: NA
D gene: NA
V gene: TRBV2
J gene: TRBJ1-5
CDR3 protein: CASNDYSNQPQHF
CDR3 DNA: TGTGCCAGCAACGATTATAGCAATCAGCCCCAGCATTTT

clone size: few
D gene: TRBD2
V gene: TRBV3-1/TRBV3-2
J gene: TRBJ2-5
CDR3 protein: CASSQGAGGTQYF
CDR3 DNA: TGTGCCAGCAGCCAAGGGGCGGGAGGGACCCAGTACTTC

clone size: NA
D gene: NA
V gene: TRBV4-1
J gene: TRBJ1-5
CDR3 protein: CASSQDPAGPSNQPQHF
CDR3 DNA: TGCGCCAGCAGCCAAGATCCAGCAGGGCCTTCCAATCAGCCCCAGCATTTT

clone size: NA
D gene: NA
V gene: TRBV7-2
J gene: TRBJ1-1
CDR3 protein: CASSLGGGGNTEAFF
CDR3 DNA: TGTGCCAGCAGCTTAGGTGGGGGGGGGAACACTGAAGCTTTCTTT

clone size: NA
D gene: TRBD1
V gene: TRBV18
J gene: TRBJ1-1
CDR3 protein: CASSQTGAPTNTEAFF
CDR3 DNA: TGTGCCAGCTCACAGACAGGGGCGCCGACGAACACTGAAGCTTTCTTT

clone size: NA
D gene: TRBD1
V gene: TRBV11-1
J gene: TRBJ2-1
CDR3 protein: CASSDDRDEQFF
CDR3 DNA: TGTGCCAGCAGCGATGACAGGGATGAGCAGTTCTTC

clone size: NA
D gene: NA
V gene: TRBV24-1
J gene: TRBJ2-5
CDR3 protein: CATSDPRGTQYF
CDR3 DNA: TGTGCCACCAGTGATCCACGAGGGACCCAGTACTTC

clone size: NA
D gene: NA
V gene: TRBV7-8
J gene: TRBJ1-6
CDR3 protein: CASSLYPHGEFSPLHF
CDR3 DNA: TGTGCCAGCAGCTTATACCCCCACGGGGAGTTTTCACCCCTCCACTTT

clone size: NA
D gene: NA
V gene: TRBV5-4
J gene: TRBJ2-3
CDR3 protein: CASRGAADTQYF
CDR3 DNA: TGTGCCAGCAGGGGAGCGGCAGATACGCAGTATTTT

clone size: NA
D gene: NA
V gene: TRBV12-3/TRBV12-4
J gene: TRBJ2-7
CDR3 protein: CASSFGAPYEQYF
CDR3 DNA: TGTGCCAGCAGCTTTGGAGCGCCCTACGAGCAGTACTTC

clone size: NA
D gene: TRBD2
V gene: TRBV5-1
J gene: TRBJ2-1
CDR3 protein: CASSPSGGYNEQFF
CDR3 DNA: TGCGCCAGCAGCCCTAGCGGGGGGTACAATGAGCAGTTCTTC

clone size: NA
D gene: TRBD2
V gene: TRBV6-5
J gene: TRBJ2-7
CDR3 protein: CAGREGEKSYEQYF
CDR3 DNA: TGTGCCGGCCGGGAGGGGGAGAAGTCCTACGAGCAGTACTTC

clone size: NA
D gene: NA
V gene: TRBV4-3
J gene: TRBJ1-1
CDR3 protein: CASSQDLALNTEAFF
CDR3 DNA: TGCGCCAGCAGCCAAGACCTGGCCTTGAACACTGAAGCTTTCTTT

clone size: NA
D gene: TRBD2
V gene: TRBV19
J gene: TRBJ2-3
CDR3 protein: CASSPPAGIEDTQYF
CDR3 DNA: TGTGCCAGTAGTCCTCCAGCGGGAATCGAAGATACGCAGTATTTT

clone size: NA
D gene: TRBD2
V gene: TRBV24-1
J gene: TRBJ2-3
CDR3 protein: CATSDLGLAVTSDTQYF
CDR3 DNA: TGTGCCACCAGTGATTTAGGACTAGCAGTAACTTCAGATACGCAGTATTTT

clone size: NA
D gene: NA
V gene: TRBV24-1
J gene: TRBJ2-5
CDR3 protein: CATSYQGSETQYF
CDR3 DNA: TGTGCCACCAGTTATCAGGGCTCAGAGACCCAGTACTTC

clone size: NA
D gene: NA
V gene: TRBV28
J gene: TRBJ1-4
CDR3 protein: CASSLGFHPTEKLFF
CDR3 DNA: TGTGCCAGCAGTTTAGGATTCCACCCCACTGAAAAACTGTTTTTT

clone size: NA
D gene: NA
V gene: TRBV7-2
J gene: TRBJ2-5
CDR3 protein: CASSLVQGWETQYF
CDR3 DNA: TGTGCCAGCAGCTTGGTTCAGGGCTGGGAGACCCAGTACTTC

clone size: once
D gene: TRBD2
V gene: TRBV28
J gene: TRBJ2-1
CDR3 protein: CASSPMDPRLGLAGGDNEQFF
CDR3 DNA: TGTGCCAGCAGTCCTATGGACCCTCGGTTGGGCCTGGCGGGAGGTGACAATGAGCAGTTCTTC

clone size: NA
D gene: TRBD2
V gene: TRBV11-2
J gene: TRBJ2-3
CDR3 protein: CASSSAGGWNTQYF
CDR3 DNA: TGTGCCAGCAGCTCGGCGGGAGGATGGAATACGCAGTATTTT

clone size: once
D gene: TRBD2
V gene: TRBV28
J gene: TRBJ2-7
CDR3 protein: CASSFTLAGLSYEQYF
CDR3 DNA: TGTGCCAGCAGTTTTACCCTAGCGGGTCTCTCCTACGAGCAGTACTTC

clone size: once
D gene: TRBD2
V gene: TRBV7-9
J gene: TRBJ2-3
CDR3 protein: CASSRASGSDTQYF
CDR3 DNA: TGTGCCAGCTCAAGGGCTAGCGGGAGTGATACGCAGTATTTT

clone size: large
D gene: TRBD1
V gene: TRBV10-2
J gene: TRBJ2-7
CDR3 protein: CASQTGTGDNEQYF
CDR3 DNA: TGCGCCAGTCAAACCGGGACAGGGGACAACGAGCAGTACTTC

clone size: NA
D gene: TRBD1
V gene: TRBV5-1
J gene: TRBJ2-5
CDR3 protein: CASRPTGGLGETQYF
CDR3 DNA: TGCGCCAGCAGGCCGACAGGGGGCCTCGGAGAGACCCAGTACTTC

clone size: few
D gene: NA
V gene: TRBV15
J gene: TRBJ1-5
CDR3 protein: CATSRGAGGQPQHF
CDR3 DNA: TGTGCCACCAGCAGAGGGGCGGGCGGGCAGCCCCAGCATTTT

clone size: once
D gene: TRBD2
V gene: TRBV10-2
J gene: TRBJ2-7
CDR3 protein: CALSGISGRDNEQYF
CDR3 DNA: TGCGCCCTATCAGGGATTAGCGGGAGGGACAACGAGCAGTACTTC

clone size: NA
D gene: NA
V gene: TRBV3-1/TRBV3-2
J gene: TRBJ1-5
CDR3 protein: CASSRGRANQPQHF
CDR3 DNA: TGTGCCAGCAGCCGGGGTAGGGCCAATCAGCCCCAGCATTTT

clone size: NA
D gene: NA
V gene: TRBV19
J gene: TRBJ1-1
CDR3 protein: CASSISRATEAFF
CDR3 DNA: TGTGCCAGTAGTATTTCCAGGGCAACTGAAGCTTTCTTT

clone size: NA
D gene: TRBD2
V gene: TRBV19
J gene: TRBJ2-1
CDR3 protein: CASTPGTSGYNEQFF
CDR3 DNA: TGTGCCAGTACCCCCGGGACTAGTGGGTACAATGAGCAGTTCTTC

clone size: NA
D gene: NA
V gene: TRBV5-1
J gene: TRBJ2-5
CDR3 protein: CASSLDGHQETQYF
CDR3 DNA: TGCGCCAGCAGCTTGGACGGTCACCAAGAGACCCAGTACTTC

clone size: NA
D gene: NA
V gene: TRBV6-1
J gene: TRBJ1-4
CDR3 protein: CASSDLGPAEKLFF
CDR3 DNA: TGTGCCAGCAGTGACCTAGGGCCCGCTGAAAAACTGTTTTTT

clone size: NA
D gene: TRBD2
V gene: TRBV9
J gene: TRBJ2-1
CDR3 protein: CASSLGTSGSAYNEQFF
CDR3 DNA: TGTGCCAGCAGCCTCGGGACTAGCGGGAGCGCCTACAATGAGCAGTTCTTC

clone size: NA
D gene: TRBD1
V gene: TRBV7-9
J gene: TRBJ2-1
CDR3 protein: CASSPRQGPNYHNEQFF
CDR3 DNA: TGTGCCAGCAGCCCTAGACAGGGTCCTAATTATCACAATGAGCAGTTCTTC

clone size: NA
D gene: NA
V gene: TRBV6-5
J gene: TRBJ1-3
CDR3 protein: CASGVPSGNTIYF
CDR3 DNA: TGTGCCAGTGGGGTCCCCTCTGGAAACACCATATATTTT

clone size: once
D gene: NA
V gene: TRBV7-9
J gene: TRBJ1-1
CDR3 protein: CAGMDTEAFF
CDR3 DNA: TGTGCGGGTATGGACACTGAAGCTTTCTTT

clone size: NA
D gene: TRBD1
V gene: TRBV2
J gene: TRBJ1-1
CDR3 protein: CASRVYRGTEAFF
CDR3 DNA: TGTGCCAGCAGGGTATACAGGGGCACTGAAGCTTTCTTT

clone size: NA
D gene: TRBD1
V gene: TRBV7-3
J gene: TRBJ2-1
CDR3 protein: CASSSPGQGQFF
CDR3 DNA: TGTGCCAGCAGCTCACCGGGACAGGGGCAGTTCTTC

clone size: once
D gene: TRBD2
V gene: TRBV25-1
J gene: TRBJ2-1
CDR3 protein: CASSVGTSGGNEQFF
CDR3 DNA: TGTGCCAGCAGTGTCGGGACTAGCGGGGGCAATGAGCAGTTCTTC

clone size: NA
D gene: TRBD1
V gene: TRBV27
J gene: TRBJ2-5
CDR3 protein: CASSLRTGIETQYF
CDR3 DNA: TGTGCCAGCAGTTTACGGACAGGGATCGAGACCCAGTACTTC